This record concerns one TCR beta chain sequence. The antigen is not known. The same CDR3 can be traced to other DNA sequences in this sample. TCRdb's table, derived via immunoSEQ multiplex PCR, lists solely in-frame clones and lacks some. The sample includes more than 2 million clones, approximately 92% of them seen just once. This record belongs to a study of shared clonotypes between healthy human individuals. The study, taken as a whole, reports: Although depth was large, rarefaction showed that sequencing of the sorted subsets was incomplete. Naive subsets, compared against memory subsets, generally had larger estimated richness values. Relative to clonotypes present in all four donors, those not shared had lower generation probabilities.

Cells designated naive CD8 were CD45RO-negative and were positively selected for CCR7, with terminally differentiated effector memory CD45RA+ cells excluded. V lost 6 bases, J lost 4 bases, and 12 bases lay in between. The germline gives CDR1 PRHDT, CDR2 FYEKMQ (reference sequence). The CDR3 covers 13 residues. The receptor was isolated from a man between 18 and 35 years old in good health. Some clones in this sample may be carry-over from other donors' samples. V usage is TRBV13 and J usage is TRBJ1-2; no clear D gene. The sample comprised naive CD8+ T cells from PBMCs. CDR3 region: CASSLAGGYGYTF. The DNA for the CDR3 is TGTGCCAGCAGTCTAGCGGGCGGCTATGGCTACACCTTC. Complete variable domain (other parts from reference TRBV13 and TRBJ1-2): AAGVIQSPRHLIKEKRETATLKCYPIPRHDTVYWYQQGPGQDPQFLISFYEKMQSDKGSIPDRFSAQQFSDYHSELNMSSLELGDSALYFCASSLAGGYGYTFGSGTRLTVV.